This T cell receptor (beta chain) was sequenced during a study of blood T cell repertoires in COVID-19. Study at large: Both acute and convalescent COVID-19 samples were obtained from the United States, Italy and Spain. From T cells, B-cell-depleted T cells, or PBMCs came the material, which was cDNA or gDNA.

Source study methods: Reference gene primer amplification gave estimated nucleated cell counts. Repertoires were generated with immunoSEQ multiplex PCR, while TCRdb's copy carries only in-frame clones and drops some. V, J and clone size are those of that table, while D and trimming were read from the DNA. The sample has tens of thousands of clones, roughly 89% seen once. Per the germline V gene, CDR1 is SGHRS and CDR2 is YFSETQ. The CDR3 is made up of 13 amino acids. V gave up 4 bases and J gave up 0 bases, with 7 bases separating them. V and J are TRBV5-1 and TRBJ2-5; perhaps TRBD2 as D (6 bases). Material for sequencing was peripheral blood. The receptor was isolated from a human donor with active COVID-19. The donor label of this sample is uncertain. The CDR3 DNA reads TGCGCCAGCAGCCGGGGGAACCAAGAGACCCAGTACTTC. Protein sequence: CASSRGNQETQYF. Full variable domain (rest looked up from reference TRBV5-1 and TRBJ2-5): KAGVTQTPRYLIKTRGQQVTLSCSPISGHRSVSWYQQTPGQGLQFLFEYFSETQRNKGNFPGRFSGRQFSNSRSEMNVSTLELGDSALYLCASSRGNQETQYFGPGTRLLVL.